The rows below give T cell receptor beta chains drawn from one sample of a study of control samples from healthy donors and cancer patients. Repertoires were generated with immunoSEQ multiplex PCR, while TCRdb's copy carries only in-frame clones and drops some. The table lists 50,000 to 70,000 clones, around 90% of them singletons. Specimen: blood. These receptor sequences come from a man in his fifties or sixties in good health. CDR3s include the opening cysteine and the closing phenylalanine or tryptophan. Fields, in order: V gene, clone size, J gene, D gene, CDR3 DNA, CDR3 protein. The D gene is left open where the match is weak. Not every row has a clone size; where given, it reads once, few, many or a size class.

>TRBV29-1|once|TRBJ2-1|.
TGCAGCACAACTCCCCAGGTGGGGAATGAGCAGTTCTTC
CSTTPQVGNEQFF
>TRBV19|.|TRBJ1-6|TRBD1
TGTGCCAGTAGCAGACAGGGGGCCTCCTATAATTCACCCCTCCACTTT
CASSRQGASYNSPLHF
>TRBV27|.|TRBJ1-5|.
TGTGCCAGCAGTTCAGGGCCCCATCAGCCCCAGCATTTT
CASSSGPHQPQHF
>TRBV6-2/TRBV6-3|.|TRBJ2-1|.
TGTGCCAGCAGTTCTGGACTCAAGAATGAGCAGTTCTTC
CASSSGLKNEQFF
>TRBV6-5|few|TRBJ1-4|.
TGTGCCAGCAGCGAGGGTGCAACTAATGAAAAACTGTTTTTT
CASSEGATNEKLFF
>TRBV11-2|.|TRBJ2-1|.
TGTGCCAGCAGCTCGACTCAGGGGAGCTCCTACAATGAGCAGTTCTTC
CASSSTQGSSYNEQFF
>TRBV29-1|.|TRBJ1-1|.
TGCAGCGTTGAAGAGCAGCACCTTGGGGAAGCTTTCTTT
CSVEEQHLGEAFF
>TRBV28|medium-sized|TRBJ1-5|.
TGTGCCAGCAGTTTACGGGGTAAAGGCAATCAGCCCCAGCATTTT
CASSLRGKGNQPQHF
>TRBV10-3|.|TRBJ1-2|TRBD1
TGTGCCATCAGTGACAGGGACAGGGGGCTCTTTGGCTACACCTTC
CAISDRDRGLFGYTF
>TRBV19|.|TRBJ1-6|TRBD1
TGTGCCAGTAGCCGGGACAGGGCTAATTCACCCCTCCACTTT
CASSRDRANSPLHF
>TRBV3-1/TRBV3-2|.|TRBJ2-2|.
TGTGCCAGCAGCCAAGTGGGACGGGAAGCCGGGGAGCTGTTTTTT
CASSQVGREAGELFF
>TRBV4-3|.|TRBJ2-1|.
TGCGCCAGCAGCCAGGGGAGGGGGTGGAACAATGAGCAGTTCTTC
CASSQGRGWNNEQFF
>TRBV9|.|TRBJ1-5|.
TGTGCCGGGGTGGGGTTTCAGCCCCAGCATTTT
CAGVGFQPQHF
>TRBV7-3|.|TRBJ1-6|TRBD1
TGTGCCAGCAGCCAGGGGACAGGGTTTAGTTCACCCCTCCACTTT
CASSQGTGFSSPLHF
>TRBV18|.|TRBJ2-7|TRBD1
TGTGCCAGCTCACCGGGCCAGGGACAGAGTACCTACGAGCAGTACTTC
CASSPGQGQSTYEQYF
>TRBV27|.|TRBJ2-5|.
TGTGCCAGCAGTCCCTCAACAAATCAAGAGACCCAGTACTTC
CASSPSTNQETQYF
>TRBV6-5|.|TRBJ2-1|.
TGTGCCAGCAGTTATCCGGACCGGAATGAGCAGTTCTTC
CASSYPDRNEQFF
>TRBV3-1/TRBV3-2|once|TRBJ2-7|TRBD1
TGTGCCAGCAGCCAAGAAGGAACCGGGACAGGGGCCTACGAGCAGTACTTC
CASSQEGTGTGAYEQYF
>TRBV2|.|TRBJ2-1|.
TGTGCCAGCAGTGAAGGATCTAGCAGCCATGAGCAGTTCTTC
CASSEGSSSHEQFF
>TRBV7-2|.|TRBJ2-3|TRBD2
TGTGCCAGCAGCCTACTAGCGGGAGGGGCGGGGGGCACAGATACGCAGTATTTT
CASSLLAGGAGGTDTQYF
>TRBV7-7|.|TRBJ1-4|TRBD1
TGTGCCAGCAGCCCCAGGGGGGGACAGAATGAAAAACTGTTTTTT
CASSPRGGQNEKLFF
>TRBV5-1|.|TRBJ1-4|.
TGCGCCAGCAGCTTGGAGAGGGGGGGCTTGACTAATGAAAAACTGTTTTTT
CASSLERGGLTNEKLFF
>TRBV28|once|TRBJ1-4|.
TGTGCCAGCAGATGGGGTGCAACTAATGAAAAACTGTTTTTT
CASRWGATNEKLFF
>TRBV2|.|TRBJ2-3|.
TGTGCCAGCAGGCTAGCCGCAGATACGCAGTATTTT
CASRLAADTQYF
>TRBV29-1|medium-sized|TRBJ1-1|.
TGCAGCGTTAAGCTTTCTGTTGACACTGAAGCTTTCTTT
CSVKLSVDTEAFF
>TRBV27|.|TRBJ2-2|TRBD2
TGTGCCAGCACCTCCTTGGGACTAGCGAAGACCGGGGAGCTGTTTTTT
CASTSLGLAKTGELFF
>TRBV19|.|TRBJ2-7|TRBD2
TGTGCCAGTAATTCCCCTAGCGGGAGCGGGGAGCAGTACTTC
CASNSPSGSGEQYF
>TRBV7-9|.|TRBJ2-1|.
TGTGCCAGCAGCTTAGTGGACAATGAGCAGTTCTTC
CASSLVDNEQFF
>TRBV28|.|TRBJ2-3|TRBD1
TGTGCCAGCAGTTTGACCTCCGGGACAGGGCATCCAGATACGCAGTATTTT
CASSLTSGTGHPDTQYF
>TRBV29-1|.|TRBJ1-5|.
TGCAGCGTTGAAGGGGCGGCGAATCAGCCCCAGCATTTT
CSVEGAANQPQHF
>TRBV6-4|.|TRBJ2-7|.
TGTGCCAGCAGTGATTGGGTAGGGAACGAGCAGTACTTC
CASSDWVGNEQYF
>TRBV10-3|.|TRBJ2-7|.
TGTGCCATCAGTGGAAGGGCTGACTACGAGCAGTACTTC
CAISGRADYEQYF
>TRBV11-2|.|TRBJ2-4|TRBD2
TGTGCCAGCAGCTCGATACAGCGGGGAGGGGCCAAAAACATTCAGTACTTC
CASSSIQRGGAKNIQYF
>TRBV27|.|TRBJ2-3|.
TGTGCCAGCAGTTTAGCTTGGGCGCGCACAGATACGCAGTATTTT
CASSLAWARTDTQYF
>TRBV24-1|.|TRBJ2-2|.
TGTGCCACCAGTGATTTGCGGGGGACGGGCGTCAACACCGGGGAGCTGTTTTTT
CATSDLRGTGVNTGELFF
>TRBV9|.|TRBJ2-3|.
TGTGCCAGCAGCTTTAGCGGCGATACGCAGTATTTT
CASSFSGDTQYF
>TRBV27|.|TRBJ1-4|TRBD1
TGTGCCAGCAGTCCATACCCCCCGGGACAGGGAACTAATGAAAAACTGTTTTTT
CASSPYPPGQGTNEKLFF
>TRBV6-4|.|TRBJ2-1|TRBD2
TGTGCCAGCCGGGGGGGAAGCGGGAGGGCTAAGGGCTACAATGAGCAGTTCTTC
CASRGGSGRAKGYNEQFF
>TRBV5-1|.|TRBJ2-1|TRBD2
TGCGCCAGCAGCTCAAGCGGGGAGCCCTACAATGAGCAGTTCTTC
CASSSSGEPYNEQFF
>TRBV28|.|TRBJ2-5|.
TGTGCCAGCAGACTCCCGGGATACCAAGAGACCCAGTACTTC
CASRLPGYQETQYF
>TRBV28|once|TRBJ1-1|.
TGTGCCACCACCTCCACTGAAGCTTTCTTT
CATTSTEAFF
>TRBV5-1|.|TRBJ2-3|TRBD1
TGCGCCAGCAGTGCAATGACGGGACAGGGAGGCACAGATACGCAGTATTTT
CASSAMTGQGGTDTQYF
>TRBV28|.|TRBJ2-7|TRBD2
TGTGCCAGCAGCCCACATGGACTAGACTACGAGCAGTACTTC
CASSPHGLDYEQYF
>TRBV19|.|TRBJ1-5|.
TGTGCCAGTAGTATAAATCCGAATCAGCCCCAGCATTTT
CASSINPNQPQHF
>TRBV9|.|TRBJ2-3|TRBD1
TGTGCCAGCAGCCCAGGCGGGACAGGAAGCACAGATACGCAGTATTTT
CASSPGGTGSTDTQYF
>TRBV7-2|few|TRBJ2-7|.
TGTGCCAGCAGCTTATCTGGACAGATAACCTACGAGCAGTACTTC
CASSLSGQITYEQYF
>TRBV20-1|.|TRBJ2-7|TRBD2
TGCAGTGCCAGTATTACTAGCGGGGCCACCTACGAGCAGTACTTC
CSASITSGATYEQYF
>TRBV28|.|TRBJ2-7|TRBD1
TGTGCCAGCAGTTTAAGGGGGCAGCCAACTACCTACGAGCAGTACTTC
CASSLRGQPTTYEQYF
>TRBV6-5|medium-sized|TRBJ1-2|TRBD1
TGTGCCAGCAGTTCAGGACAGGGGGCAGGCACCTTC
CASSSGQGAGTF
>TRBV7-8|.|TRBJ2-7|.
TGTGCCAGCAGCTTAGGAGGACCAATTTACGAGCAGTACTTC
CASSLGGPIYEQYF
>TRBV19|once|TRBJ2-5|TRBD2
TGTGCCAGTAGTATGGCTAGCGGGAGGCAAGAGACCCAGTACTTC
CASSMASGRQETQYF
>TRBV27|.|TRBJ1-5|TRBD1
TGTGCCAGCAGTTTACTGGGGGGGCAGGGGGCGAGCAATCAGCCCCAGCATTTT
CASSLLGGQGASNQPQHF
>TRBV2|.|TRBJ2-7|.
TGTGCCGGCCAAAGACAGTCCTACGAGCAGTACTTC
CAGQRQSYEQYF
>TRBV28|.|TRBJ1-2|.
TGTGCCAGCAGTCTACCCTTTGGACAGAACTATGGCTACACCTTC
CASSLPFGQNYGYTF
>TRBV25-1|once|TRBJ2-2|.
TGTGCCAGCAGTGAATACGGGCTGGGAGCCGGGGAGCTGTTTTTT
CASSEYGLGAGELFF